These 14 T cell receptor beta chains were all obtained from the same sample, sequenced in a study of blood T cell repertoires in COVID-19. The assay was immunoSEQ multiplex PCR, and TCRdb's table has in-frame clones only and misses some. The table has approximately 190,000 clones, 82% seen once. Sequenced: peripheral blood. The receptors originated from a woman aged 55-69 years with COVID-19, enrolled during active disease.

This clone is a singleton in its sample. V is TRBV4-3 and J is TRBJ2-5; 7 bases line up with TRBD2. The CDR3 is 16 residues long. The V gene end was trimmed by 0 bases and the J gene end by 6 bases; junction bases not matched to a gene: 10. The germline V gene encodes CDR1 LGHNA and CDR2 YSLEER. The CDR3 DNA reads as TGCGCCAGCAGCCAAGAGGCTAGCGGTTTTATTCAGACCCAGTACTTC. Protein product: CASSQEASGFIQTQYF.

The genes are TRBV2 and TRBJ1-4, with no clear D. The V end was cut by 10 bases, the J end by 6 bases, with 15 bases between. The V gene's germline CDR1 is SNHLY and CDR2 FYNNEI. The CDR3 has 13 residues. For the CDR3, the DNA is TGTGCCAAATCAGGAGGGCAACATGAAAAACTGTTTTTT. Its translation is CAKSGGQHEKLFF. The whole variable domain, filled in from reference TRBV2 and TRBJ1-4, reads EPEVTQTPSHQVTQMGQEVILRCVPISNHLYFYWYRQILGQKVEFLVSFYNNEISEKSEIFDDQFSVERPDGSNFTLKIRSTKLEDSAMYFCAKSGGQHEKLFFGSGTQLSVL.

This clone has a handful of counts. DNA for the CDR3: TGTGCCAGCAGACTCGATCAAGGGGATTCACCCCTCCACTTT. Its protein product is CASRLDQGDSPLHF. The rearrangement joins TRBV6-5 to TRBJ1-6; weak D call: TRBD1 (5 bases). The length of the CDR3 is 14 residues. Germline loops: CDR1 MNHEY, CDR2 SVGAGI. With 6 bases removed from V and 8 bases from J, the gap between germline ends came to 14 bases.

In DNA, the CDR3 is TGCGCCAGCAGCGTGTGGGGGCGGGTCAATGAGCAGTTCTTC. This translates into CASSVWGRVNEQFF. The chain uses TRBV5-1 and TRBJ2-1, with D possibly TRBD1 on 6 matching bases. V lost 4 bases to trimming and J lost 6 bases, with 14 bases between them. Germline V gene lookup returns CDR1 SGHRS and CDR2 YFSETQ. The CDR3 runs 14 residues. Complete variable domain (other parts from reference TRBV5-1 and TRBJ2-1): KAGVTQTPRYLIKTRGQQVTLSCSPISGHRSVSWYQQTPGQGLQFLFEYFSETQRNKGNFPGRFSGRQFSNSRSEMNVSTLELGDSALYLCASSVWGRVNEQFFGPGTRLTVL.

The chain is built from TRBV19 and TRBJ2-3; unclear D gene. V was cut by 1 base and J by 5 bases, with 10 bases left in between. Per germline, CDR1 LNHDA and CDR2 SQIVND (reference sequence). This CDR3 region has 14 residues. The CDR3 DNA follows: TGTGCCAGTAGTATAGTTTCGGGTCAAGATACGCAGTATTTT. Its translation: CASSIVSGQDTQYF.

The gene calls are TRBV5-4 and TRBJ1-2; D not resolved. V lost 1 base and J lost 8, with 12 bases in between. The CDR3 spans 13 residues. Germline assignment: CDR1 SGHNT and CDR2 YYREEE (reference sequence). The CDR3 nucleotides are TGTGCCAGCAGCTTGCCCCCAAGGAGGGGCTACACCTTC. Encoded protein: CASSLPPRRGYTF.

The chain combines TRBV4-3 with TRBJ2-7; TRBD2 might be the D (5 bases). Looked up from germline, CDR1 is LGHNA and CDR2 is YSLEER. V gave up 0 bases and J gave up 4 bases, with 19 bases separating them. This CDR3 region has 17 residues. The CDR3 nucleotides are TGCGCCAGCAGCCAAGATCATCTTAGGGAGCGACCTTACGAGCAGTACTTC. This translates into CASSQDHLRERPYEQYF.

This clone showed up just once. The gene calls are TRBV19 and TRBJ2-6, with D unresolved. Germline V CDR1 and CDR2: LNHDA, SQIVND (reference sequence). The CDR3 spans 15 residues. V lost 7 bases and J 1 base, leaving 11 bases between the germline ends. The chain's CDR3 is CASMVSGSGANVLTF. CDR3 DNA sequence: TGTGCCAGTATGGTGTCGGGTTCTGGGGCCAACGTCCTGACTTTC.

The chain is built from TRBV19 and TRBJ2-2; D is undetermined. The CDR3 covers 14 residues. V was trimmed by 3 bases and J by 5 bases, leaving 10 bases between them. CDR1 LNHDA and CDR2 SQIVND come from the germline V gene (reference sequence). The CDR3: CASSIPVQTGELFF. The CDR3 DNA follows: TGTGCCAGTAGTATCCCTGTTCAGACCGGGGAGCTGTTTTTT.

V and J are TRBV27 and TRBJ1-5, with D maybe TRBD1 (5 bases). Trimming removed 9 bases from V and 7 bases from J, with 16 bases in between. The CDR3 covers 13 residues. Per the germline V gene, CDR1 is MNHEY and CDR2 is SMNVEV (reference sequence). CDR3 in amino acids: CASGVGGTQPQHF. The CDR3, as DNA: TGTGCCAGTGGAGTCGGGGGAACCCAGCCCCAGCATTTT.

The gene calls are TRBV30 and TRBJ2-1; D remains unclear. This CDR3 has 13 residues. V was cut by 2 bases and J by 8 bases, with 13 bases left in between. CDR1 is GTSNPN, CDR2 SVGIG, per germline (reference sequence). The CDR3 is CAWSSQWFDEQFF. The CDR3 region has the DNA TGTGCCTGGAGTTCACAGTGGTTCGATGAGCAGTTCTTC.

The chain joins TRBV15 to TRBJ1-2; TRBD1 matches at 7 bases. Germline loops: CDR1 LNHNV, CDR2 YYDKDF (reference sequence). The CDR3 sequence is 16 residues long. Unmatched junction bases numbered 10, after V lost 0 bases and J lost 6 bases. CDR3 in amino acids: CATSRDRGRGTNGYTF. Written as DNA, the CDR3 is TGTGCCACCAGCAGAGATAGGGGCAGGGGGACGAATGGCTACACCTTC.

V is TRBV18 and J is TRBJ2-7, with TRBD1 identical over 7 bases. The CDR3 spans 12 residues. The germline gives CDR1 KGHSH, CDR2 LQKENI. J lost 3 bases, V lost 6 bases, and 2 bases had no gene match. In DNA, the CDR3 is TGTGCCAGCTCCACAGGGGTCTACGAGCAGTACGTC. It codes for CASSTGVYEQYV.

V gene TRBV6-5 combines with J gene TRBJ2-3; D is possibly TRBD2 (6 bases). Germline CDR1 MNHEY, CDR2 SVGAGI. The CDR3 spans 14 residues. Trimming pared 8 bases from V and 2 bases from J, leaving 14 bases between. CDR3: CASQGLLITDTQYF. CDR3 DNA: TGTGCCAGCCAGGGACTGCTAATCACAGATACGCAGTATTTT.